A single sample gave rise to the 11 T cell receptor beta chains below, sequenced in a study of control samples from healthy donors and cancer patients. Clones were sequenced by immunoSEQ multiplex PCR, and TCRdb holds only the in-frame ones, with some missing. The sample records roughly 93,000 clones, roughly nine tenths being singletons. The sequencing sample was made of PBMCs. The receptors stem from a woman aged 50 to 60 with colorectal cancer.

The V and J genes are TRBV29-1 and TRBJ1-1; 9 bases map to TRBD1. With V trimmed by 7 bases and J by 7 bases, 13 bases remained unmatched. Germline V gives CDR1 SQVTM, CDR2 ANQGSEA. CDR3 length equals 14 residues. CDR3 DNA sequence: TGCAGCGCCCTGAGGGCGGGACAGGGTAGTGAAGCTTTCTTT. This sequence encodes CSALRAGQGSEAFF.

The rearrangement links TRBV6-2 or TRBV6-3 to TRBJ2-5; D remains ambiguous. The germline V gene encodes CDR1 MNHEY and CDR2 SVGEGT. Trimming took off 4 bases at V and 3 bases at J, with 9 bases between the two ends. This CDR3 has 13 amino acids. The CDR3 loop is CASSLTTKETQYF. The CDR3 nucleotides read TGTGCCAGCAGTTTAACTACTAAAGAGACCCAGTACTTC.

The chain recombines TRBV5-4 with TRBJ2-3, with TRBD2 matching over 7 bases. Looked up from germline, CDR1 is SGHNT and CDR2 is YYREEE (reference sequence). V lost 2 bases and J lost 0; bases outside the gene matches: 9. The CDR3 consists of 17 residues. CDR3 sequence: CASSFGGLSSSTDTQYF. CDR3 coding DNA: TGTGCCAGCAGCTTCGGGGGACTATCTTCCAGCACAGATACGCAGTATTTT.

The chain joins TRBV4-3 to TRBJ2-7, with D tentatively TRBD1 or TRBD2 (6 bases each). This CDR3 contains 15 residues. Deletions cut 4 bases from V and 2 bases from J, with 15 bases between. Germline CDR1 is LGHNA and CDR2 is YSLEER. The DNA for the CDR3 is TGCGCCAGCAGCCTTCGAGGGGGGAGCCCCTACGAGCAGTACGTC. Translation gives CASSLRGGSPYEQYV.

The chain has TRBV24-1 and TRBJ1-2; TRBD1 aligns across 7 bases. Germline V CDR1 and CDR2: KGHDR, SFDVKD. The CDR3 covers 13 residues. With 4 bases clipped from V and 6 bases from J, the junction kept 4 bases outside the gene matches. This CDR3 reads CATSETGYDGYTF. The CDR3 DNA sequence: TGTGCCACCAGTGAGACAGGGTACGATGGCTACACCTTC.

J is TRBJ2-3 and V is TRBV4-1, with 9 bases fitting TRBD2. Germline trimming cut 0 bases from V and 2 bases from J; bases unmatched to any gene: 9. Germline V lookup: CDR1 MGHRA, CDR2 YSYEKL. This CDR3 comprises 18 residues. The CDR3 coding sequence is TGCGCCAGCAGCCAAGAGTGGTTGTGGGGACTAGCCACAGATACGCAGTATTTT. Residues: CASSQEWLWGLATDTQYF.

The table lists this clone with a count of one. The V gene is TRBV6-2 or TRBV6-3, the J gene TRBJ2-7, with D maybe TRBD2 (5 bases). This CDR3 is built from 13 residues. V lost 2 bases and J lost 2, with 7 bases in between. In germline, CDR1 is MNHEY, CDR2 SVGEGT. CDR3 DNA sequence: TGTGCCAGCAGTTACAACGGGGCCTACGAGCAGTACGTC. It translates to CASSYNGAYEQYV.

This chain links TRBV7-8 with TRBJ2-3; no definite D call. Germline CDR1 is SGHVS and CDR2 is FQNEAQ. The V and J ends lost 6 bases and 3 bases respectively, with 13 bases between them. The length of the CDR3 is 14 residues. This chain's CDR3 is CASRYAVDTDTQYF. The CDR3 DNA follows: TGTGCCAGCAGATATGCGGTGGATACAGATACGCAGTATTTT. Combining the CDR3 with reference TRBV7-8 and TRBJ2-3 gives the whole variable domain GAGVSQSPRYKVAKRGQDVALRCDPISGHVSLFWYQQALGQGPEFLTYFQNEAQLDKSGLPSDRFFAERPEGSVSTLKIQRTQQEDSAVYLCASRYAVDTDTQYFGPGTRLTVL.

J is TRBJ2-5 and V is TRBV7-9; 8 bases fit TRBD2. The J segment lost 4 bases and the V segment lost 5 bases, leaving 15 bases of the junction unmatched. The germline V gene has CDR1 SEHNR and CDR2 FQNEAQ (reference sequence). This CDR3 comprises 17 residues. In DNA, the CDR3 is TGTGCCAGCAGCACAGGACTAGCTAGTCGCGTGGGAGAGACCCAGTACTTC. Amino acids: CASSTGLASRVGETQYF.

V and J are TRBV18 and TRBJ1-2; no clear D gene. Germline CDR1 is KGHSH and CDR2 is LQKENI. V lost 2 bases and J 4 bases, leaving 17 bases between the germline ends. The CDR3 contains 16 residues. The CDR3 DNA reads as TGTGCCAGCTCACCAGGCTCTACGGGAACCGGCTATGGCTACACCTTC. Its translation is CASSPGSTGTGYGYTF.

With respect to this clone: Germline is not matched at one junction end, which may reflect a read error. Other DNA sequences from this sample encode an identical CDR3 as well. V is TRBV6-1 and J is TRBJ1-2, with D uncertain. The CDR3 extends over 14 amino acids. Germline values: CDR1 MNHNS, CDR2 SASEGT. CDR3 coding DNA: TGTGCCAGCAGCGAAGGCGCGGGAGACTATGGCTACACCTTC. Amino acid sequence: CASSEGAGDYGYTF.